What follows are 20 T cell receptor beta chains derived from one specimen sequenced in a study of blood T cell repertoires in COVID-19. The data were produced by immunoSEQ multiplex PCR, yet TCRdb's version contains in-frame clones alone and is incomplete. The profile shows about 180,000 clones, roughly 90% of them singletons. The sequenced sample consisted of peripheral blood. These receptors came from a woman aged 45-60 years with acute or convalescent COVID-19.

The genes are TRBV6-2 or TRBV6-3 and TRBJ2-5, with D possibly TRBD2 on 5 matching bases. V dropped 0 bases and J dropped 4 bases, with 9 bases sitting between them. In germline, CDR1 is MNHEY, CDR2 SVGEGT. This CDR3 spans 14 amino acids. CDR3 DNA: TGTGCCAGCAGTTACTCGAATCGGGGAGAGACCCAGTACTTC. It is translated as CASSYSNRGETQYF.

The chain couples TRBV7-9 to TRBJ1-2; 8 nucleotides align to TRBD1. The CDR3 runs to 17 residues. Germline trimming cut 5 bases from V and 5 bases from J; bases unmatched to any gene: 16. The V gene's germline CDR1 is SEHNR and CDR2 FQNEAQ (reference sequence). As DNA, the CDR3 is TGTGCCAGCAGCCCCGGGACAGGCCTCGGTCGGGAGTATGGCTACACCTTC. Translating it yields CASSPGTGLGREYGYTF.

The rearrangement links TRBV11-2 to TRBJ2-2; 8 positions agree with TRBD1. V lost 3 bases and J lost 7; bases outside the gene matches: 13. The CDR3 spans 17 residues. Germline-derived CDR1 and CDR2 are SGHAT and FQNNGV. The CDR3 DNA follows: TGTGCCAGCAGCTTTAGTCGCGGACAGGGATATGACGGGGAGCTGTTTTTT. Residues: CASSFSRGQGYDGELFF.

This rearrangement joins TRBV24-1 to TRBJ2-1; 14 bases agree with TRBD2. CDR3 length: 18 amino acids. The germline V gene encodes CDR1 KGHDR and CDR2 SFDVKD. Losses at the gene ends were 4 bases for V and 3 bases for J; bases not matched to a gene: 7. DNA of the CDR3: TGTGCCACCAGTGACCTGGGGACTAGCGGGGGCCTCTACAATGAGCAGTTCTTC. Amino acid sequence: CATSDLGTSGGLYNEQFF.

CDR3 loop: CASSLGGSANEKLFF. DNA for the CDR3: TGTGCCAGCAGCTTAGGCGGGTCGGCTAATGAAAAACTGTTTTTT. This chain links TRBV11-3 with TRBJ1-4; D is ambiguous. The V gene lost 1 base and the J gene lost 3 bases, with 9 bases spanning the gap. The CDR3 extends over 15 amino acids. From germline, CDR1 is SGHNT and CDR2 YENEEA.

This clone was counted only a few times. CDR3 sequence: CASSLVATFAFF. The CDR3, as DNA: TGTGCCAGCAGCTTGGTAGCGACCTTTGCTTTCTTT. The chain has TRBV5-8 and TRBJ1-1; D not certain. Trimming took off 0 bases at V and 11 bases at J, with 11 bases between the two ends. The CDR3 length is 12 residues. Germline V gene lookup returns CDR1 SGHTS and CDR2 YDEGEE.

The rearrangement joins TRBV7-6 to TRBJ1-3; D uncertain. In germline, CDR1 is SGHVS, CDR2 FNYEAQ. Trimming pared 5 bases from V and 4 bases from J, leaving 15 bases between. The CDR3 has 15 amino acids. The CDR3 reads CASSPIPLQGNTIYF. The CDR3 bases are TGTGCCAGCAGCCCTATACCGTTGCAAGGAAACACCATATATTTT.

The chain recombines TRBV13 with TRBJ2-2; 11 bases agree with TRBD1. The CDR3 consists of 18 residues. The V gene end was trimmed by 3 bases and the J gene end by 0 bases; junction bases not matched to a gene: 6. Germline V lookup: CDR1 PRHDT, CDR2 FYEKMQ (reference sequence). The CDR3 loop reads CASSFGQGAPPNTGELFF. The CDR3 DNA reads TGTGCCAGCAGCTTCGGACAGGGGGCCCCCCCGAACACCGGGGAGCTGTTTTTT.

The rearrangement links TRBV29-1 to TRBJ2-7; a weak D match, TRBD2 (5 bases). The CDR3 covers 16 residues. V dropped 0 bases and J dropped 2 bases, with 17 bases sitting between them. Germline V lookup: CDR1 SQVTM, CDR2 ANQGSEA. CDR3 sequence (DNA): TGCAGCGTTGAAGATGGTTGGCCGGACGGGGCCTACGAGCAGTACTTC. Translation: CSVEDGWPDGAYEQYF.

This chain joins TRBV12-3 or TRBV12-4 and TRBJ1-2; D is undetermined. There are 13 residues in the CDR3. V lost 1 base to trimming and J lost 4 bases, with 7 bases between them. This CDR3 reads CASSLGLGYGYTF. The DNA for the CDR3 is TGTGCCAGCAGTTTAGGGCTTGGCTATGGCTACACCTTC.

This chain joins TRBV5-5 and TRBJ2-7; 8 bases are a match to TRBD1. After removal of 0 bases from V and 4 bases from J, the junction contained 6 bases not matched to a gene. Germline loops: CDR1 SGHKS, CDR2 YYEKEE (reference sequence). There are 15 residues in the CDR3. The CDR3: CASSLAPGGAYEQYF. The CDR3 bases are TGTGCCAGCAGCTTGGCCCCAGGGGGCGCGTACGAGCAGTACTTC.

J is TRBJ1-2 and V is TRBV18; no firm D call. Trimming took off 5 bases at V and 3 bases at J, with 13 bases between the two ends. CDR3 length: 14 residues. The germline V gene has CDR1 KGHSH and CDR2 LQKENI. CDR3 nucleotides: TGTGCCAGCTCAAACCCCGCGGCGTACTATGGCTACACCTTC. Translation gives CASSNPAAYYGYTF.

The chain recombines TRBV19 with TRBJ2-3; 9 bases are shared with TRBD2. J was trimmed by 6 bases and V by 1 base; bases with no gene match: 11. The germline V gene encodes CDR1 LNHDA and CDR2 SQIVND (reference sequence). The CDR3 totals 17 residues. CDR3 region: CASSIAPAGGGYDTQYF. In DNA form, the CDR3 reads TGTGCCAGTAGTATAGCGCCAGCGGGAGGTGGTTACGATACGCAGTATTTT.

CDR3 nucleotide sequence: TGTGCCAGCTCACCCGGACTAGCAAGCACAGATACGCAGTATTTT. Amino acids: CASSPGLASTDTQYF. The gene calls are TRBV18 and TRBJ2-3; the match to TRBD2 covers 8 bases. With 3 bases clipped from V and 0 bases from J, the junction kept 2 bases outside the gene matches. The germline gives CDR1 KGHSH, CDR2 LQKENI. This CDR3 has 15 amino acids.

In this sample, this clone turned up a few times. The rearrangement uses TRBV5-6 and TRBJ2-1; possibly TRBD1 for D (5 bases). CDR1 is SGHDT and CDR2 is YYEEEE in the germline V gene. The CDR3 spans 12 residues. Trimming stripped 2 bases from V and 8 bases from J, with 8 bases between. The CDR3 region is CASSLLGDEQFF. The DNA for the CDR3 is TGTGCCAGCAGCTTATTAGGGGATGAGCAGTTCTTC.

The chain employs TRBV1 and TRBJ1-5. TRBV1 is described as a pseudogene. CDR3 length equals 18 residues. Written as DNA, the CDR3 is TGCACTAAAATTGCGGGAAATGGGGCCAAGAATAGCAATCAGCCCCAGCATTTT. This sequence encodes CTKIAGNGAKNSNQPQHF.

This sequence joins TRBV30 and TRBJ2-3; TRBD2 is a possible D gene (5 bases). CDR3 length: 14 amino acids. Germline loops: CDR1 GTSNPN, CDR2 SVGIG (reference sequence). V was shortened by 4 bases and J by 0 bases, with 11 bases between the two germline ends. CDR3 residues: CAWKAGVSTDTQYF. The CDR3 DNA follows: TGTGCCTGGAAGGCGGGCGTTAGCACAGATACGCAGTATTTT.

This clone has a single count. The chain couples TRBV12-5 to TRBJ2-1; 10 bases map to TRBD2. The CDR3 consists of 19 residues. The J segment lost 2 bases and the V segment lost 0 bases, leaving 10 bases of the junction unmatched. Looked up from germline, CDR1 is LGHNT and CDR2 is FRNRAP. The DNA for the CDR3 is TGTGCTAGTGGTTTGGTCTTTTGGACTAGCGGCCCCACCTACAATGAGCAGTTCTTC. Protein sequence: CASGLVFWTSGPTYNEQFF.

The genes are TRBV6-2 or TRBV6-3 and TRBJ2-7; tentatively, D is TRBD1 (6 bases). Trimming removed 6 bases at V and 2 bases at J, with 8 bases between. Per the germline V gene, CDR1 is MNHEY and CDR2 is SVGEGT. This CDR3 spans 12 amino acids. For the CDR3, the DNA is TGTGCCAGCAGCGACAGGCCCTACGAGCAGTACTTC. Its protein is CASSDRPYEQYF.

The chain joins TRBV30 to TRBJ1-5; possible D gene TRBD1, 5 bases. The CDR3 has 15 amino acids. V lost 0 bases to trimming and J lost 3 bases, with 12 bases between them. CDR1 GTSNPN and CDR2 SVGIG come from the germline V gene (reference sequence). The CDR3 spells CAWSVNTGDNQPQHF. CDR3 coding DNA: TGTGCCTGGAGTGTAAACACAGGCGACAATCAGCCCCAGCATTTT.